These T cell receptor beta chains were read from a single sample in a study of blood T cell repertoires in COVID-19. Produced via immunoSEQ multiplex PCR; TCRdb's table is partial and in-frame only. The sample shows under 250,000 clones, roughly 88% of them seen only once. The sequencing sample was made of peripheral blood. These receptors were collected from a man older than 75 with acute or convalescent COVID-19. CDR3s include the opening cysteine and the closing phenylalanine or tryptophan. D genes are given only for firm matches. Only part of the rows carry a size: once, few, many, or a class if the clone is expanded.

v_gene	abundance	d_gene	j_gene	CDR3aa	CDR3nt
TRBV4-1	NA	NA	TRBJ2-1	CASSPTGESRNPYNEQFF	TGCGCCAGCAGCCCCACGGGAGAGAGCCGGAACCCTTACAATGAGCAGTTCTTC
TRBV19	NA	NA	TRBJ2-1	CASSTTSTTGAEQFF	TGTGCCAGTAGTACTACTAGCACCACTGGGGCTGAGCAGTTCTTC
TRBV5-6	NA	TRBD1	TRBJ1-4	CASSLRTGLGFNEKLFF	TGTGCCAGCAGCTTGCGGACAGGGTTAGGATTTAATGAAAAACTGTTTTTT
TRBV7-9	NA	NA	TRBJ1-6	CASSRDRVYSPLHF	TGTGCCAGCAGCCGGGATCGGGTGTATTCACCCCTCCACTTT
TRBV3-1/TRBV3-2	NA	TRBD1	TRBJ1-4	CASSGDSNEKLFF	TGTGCCAGCAGCGGGGACAGTAATGAAAAACTGTTTTTT
TRBV11-2	NA	NA	TRBJ2-3	CASSLLNGGADTQYF	TGTGCCAGCAGCTTACTCAATGGAGGGGCAGATACGCAGTATTTT
TRBV6-6	NA	NA	TRBJ2-7	CASSSGQSYEQYF	TGTGCCAGCAGTTCCGGACAGTCCTACGAGCAGTACTTC
TRBV29-1	few	TRBD1	TRBJ2-3	CSVAVFQGESDTQYF	TGCAGCGTTGCAGTATTTCAGGGGGAATCAGATACGCAGTATTTT
TRBV28	NA	NA	TRBJ1-3	CAGGSPNRLGTIYF	TGTGCCGGAGGGTCACCGAACCGTTTAGGCACCATATATTTT
TRBV2	once	NA	TRBJ1-5	CASSEEGDSNQPQHF	TGTGCCAGCAGTGAAGAGGGGGATAGCAATCAGCCCCAGCATTTT
TRBV9	NA	NA	TRBJ1-2	CASSSLEVSNYGYTF	TGTGCCAGCAGCTCCCTCGAGGTTTCTAACTATGGCTACACCTTC
TRBV7-9	once	TRBD1	TRBJ2-1	CASSLGGGVFF	TGTGCCAGCAGCTTAGGAGGGGGCGTCTTCTTC
TRBV19	few	TRBD2	TRBJ2-3	CASRAGALLGDTQYF	TGTGCCAGTAGAGCGGGGGCACTCCTTGGAGATACGCAGTATTTT
TRBV27	NA	TRBD1	TRBJ1-4	CASSRQGNNEKLFF	TGTGCCAGCAGCCGACAGGGAAATAATGAAAAACTGTTTTTT
TRBV5-1	NA	TRBD1	TRBJ1-2	CASSMDRGQGYTF	TGCGCCAGCAGCATGGACAGGGGGCAAGGCTACACCTTC
TRBV11-2	NA	NA	TRBJ1-6	CASRIPGGRNSPLHF	TGTGCCAGCAGAATCCCCGGGGGGCGGAATTCACCCCTCCACTTT
TRBV2	few	TRBD2	TRBJ2-7	CASSEVEERGYEQYF	TGTGCCAGCAGTGAGGTGGAGGAGCGGGGCTACGAGCAGTACTTC
TRBV5-4	NA	NA	TRBJ1-4	CASSSEGQRREKLFF	TGTGCCAGCAGCTCGGAGGGTCAACGACGTGAAAAACTGTTTTTT
TRBV4-3	NA	NA	TRBJ1-6	CASSQTGYSSPLHF	TGCGCCAGCAGCCAAACTGGATACAGTTCACCCCTCCACTTT
TRBV6-2/TRBV6-3	NA	TRBD2	TRBJ2-2	CASSRRLAGGVTGELFF	TGTGCCAGCAGCCGCCGACTAGCGGGAGGGGTTACCGGGGAGCTGTTTTTT
TRBV28	NA	TRBD1	TRBJ1-1	CASTSQGVYTEAFF	TGTGCCAGCACCTCGCAGGGGGTATACACTGAAGCTTTCTTT
TRBV19	NA	NA	TRBJ1-3	CASSIRSGAGNTIYF	TGTGCCAGTAGTATTCGGTCAGGGGCTGGAAACACCATATATTTT
TRBV19	NA	TRBD1	TRBJ1-4	CASSVGQGGTNEKLFF	TGTGCCAGTAGTGTGGGACAGGGAGGAACTAATGAAAAACTGTTTTTT
TRBV5-4	NA	NA	TRBJ1-5	CASSLGGNSNQPQHF	TGTGCCAGCAGCTTGGGAGGGAATAGCAATCAGCCCCAGCATTTT
TRBV5-1	once	TRBD1	TRBJ2-3	CASSFPQTGATDTQYF	TGCGCCAGCAGCTTCCCTCAGACAGGGGCCACAGATACGCAGTATTTT
TRBV29-1	NA	NA	TRBJ2-7	CSVAAGYNEQYF	TGCAGCGTTGCGGCAGGGTACAACGAGCAGTACTTC
TRBV2	NA	TRBD1	TRBJ2-7	CASSERTGGPYEQYF	TGTGCCAGCAGTGAGAGGACAGGGGGGCCCTACGAGCAGTACTTC
TRBV29-1	NA	NA	TRBJ1-1	CSVEERGTEAFF	TGCAGCGTTGAAGAACGGGGCACTGAAGCTTTCTTT
TRBV7-9	NA	NA	TRBJ1-1	CASSLVRVHGEAFF	TGTGCCAGCAGCTTAGTTCGCGTGCACGGTGAAGCTTTCTTT